These 3 T cell receptor beta chains were all obtained from the same sample, sequenced in a study of tumor-infiltrating lymphocytes in glioblastoma multiforme. TCR beta libraries were built from RNA through three nested multiplex PCR rounds using modified ARM-PCR. MiXCR was run by TCRdb on the multiplex PCR reads, yielding one entry per CDR3 protein. This repertoire shows more than 10,000 distinct CDR3 sequences, 60% to 65% found once; its top ten account for more than 25%. Sequenced material: brain tumor tissue. The origin of the receptors is a male donor with glioblastoma.

The chain uses TRBV20-1 and TRBJ1-2, with 9 bases identical to TRBD1. CDR3 length: 15 residues. Germline CDR1 reads DFQATT; CDR2 reads SNEGSKA (reference sequence). The J segment lost 3 bases and the V segment lost 5 bases, leaving 10 bases of the junction unmatched. The CDR3 loop is CSAPPGTGRDYGYTF. The DNA of the CDR3 is TGCAGTGCTCCACCAGGGACAGGGCGAGACTATGGCTACACCTTC.

In this sample, this clonotype turned up many times. V gene TRBV28 combines with J gene TRBJ2-1, with D possibly TRBD1 on 7 matching bases. CDR1 MDHEN and CDR2 SYDVKM come from the germline V gene. CDR3 length: 14 amino acids. V lost 7 bases, J lost 6 bases, and 16 bases lay in between. CDR3 amino acids: CASNSPGGGNEQFF. CDR3 nucleotides: TGTGCCAGCAACTCCCCAGGGGGAGGCAATGAGCAGTTCTTC.

Details on this clonotype: The junction and the germline gene differ at one end; a read error may be behind it. The genes are TRBV5-6 and TRBJ2-2; D perhaps matches TRBD2 (6 bases). CDR3 length equals 17 residues. The V gene's germline CDR1 is SGHDT and CDR2 YYEEEE. As DNA, the CDR3 is TGTGCCAGCAGCTTTTTGACAGATCTAATTACCCACGGGGGGCTGTTTTTT. Its protein is CASSFLTDLITHGGLFF.